The table lists the clone carrying this T cell receptor (beta chain) with a few counts. Its matching antigen is unknown. This record belongs to a study of response to subunit inactivated influenza vaccine. Broader study findings: Researchers suggested that each seasonal influenza vaccination recruits few new T cells.

TCRdb fed the RT-PCR reads into MiXCR, producing one record per CDR3 protein. The sample has about 530,000 distinct CDR3 sequences; 12% are singletons. Germline V gives CDR1 GTSNPN, CDR2 SVGIG (reference sequence). The CDR3 has 13 residues. The V gene lost 1 base and the J gene lost 0 bases, with 7 bases spanning the gap. This material consisted of PBMCs from blood, taken on the day of vaccination. The chain joins TRBV30 to TRBJ2-7; weak D call: TRBD1 (5 bases). The sequence was obtained from a man in his forties or fifties who received an inactivated influenza vaccine. CDR3 DNA sequence: TGTGCCTGGAGTGGGACACACTCCTACGAGCAGTACTTC. This sequence encodes CAWSGTHSYEQYF.